The 20 T cell receptor beta chains below come from one sample, sequenced in a study of blood T cell repertoires in COVID-19. Here immunoSEQ multiplex PCR was the method, and the copy in TCRdb shows in-frame clones only, minus some. This table holds roughly 130,000 clones, around 87% found once. Sequencing was done on a sample of peripheral blood. The receptors were gathered from an older woman with acute or convalescent COVID-19.

The V call is TRBV3-1 (or the pseudogene TRBV3-2), the J call TRBJ1-2; 7 bases are a match to TRBD1. This CDR3 region has 15 residues. Trimming removed 4 bases from V and 4 bases from J; junction bases left unmatched: 9. Germline assignment: CDR1 LGHDT and CDR2 YNNKEL (reference sequence). The CDR3 bases are TGTGCCAGCAGCCTACACACCGGGACAGCCTATGGCTACACCTTC. This encodes CASSLHTGTAYGYTF.

This sequence joins TRBV14 and TRBJ1-2, with TRBD1 identical over 12 bases. Germline V CDR1 and CDR2: SGHDN, FVKESK. The CDR3 length is 17 residues. V lost 3 bases, J lost 5 bases, and 10 bases stayed unmatched. The CDR3 sequence: CASSHLKGQGASYGYTF. In DNA, the CDR3 is TGTGCCAGCAGCCATTTAAAGGGACAGGGGGCGTCGTATGGCTACACCTTC.

This clone came up once. This chain links TRBV3-1 (or the pseudogene TRBV3-2) with TRBJ2-3, with D tentatively TRBD2 (5 bases). Germline-derived CDR1 and CDR2 are LGHDT and YNNKEL (reference sequence). The CDR3 loop spans 15 amino acids. V gave up 4 bases and J gave up 2 bases, with 13 bases separating them. The CDR3 here is CASSPGGQYTDTQYF. Here the CDR3 DNA reads TGTGCCAGCAGCCCAGGAGGCCAATACACAGATACGCAGTATTTT.

The J gene is TRBJ1-2, the V gene TRBV30; possibly TRBD1 for D (6 bases). V was pared by 5 bases and J by 4 bases, with 11 bases between. CDR1 and CDR2 (germline): GTSNPN, SVGIG (reference sequence). The CDR3 has 12 amino acids. The CDR3 bases are TGTGCCTGGGGGACAAACGGCTATGGCTACACCTTC. Residues: CAWGTNGYGYTF.

The chain couples TRBV3-1 (or the pseudogene TRBV3-2) to TRBJ1-3; D remains unclear. Germline CDR1 and CDR2: LGHDT and YNNKEL (reference sequence). Trimming shortened V by 0 bases and J by 0 bases, and 6 bases separated the two germline ends. There are 15 residues in the CDR3. In DNA, the CDR3 is TGTGCCAGCAGCCAAGAGTCCCTCTCTGGAAACACCATATATTTT. Its protein product is CASSQESLSGNTIYF.

V usage is TRBV24-1 and J usage is TRBJ1-1, with D possibly being TRBD1 (6 bases). Trimming took 4 bases from V and 10 from J, leaving 15 bases between them. Germline V CDR1 and CDR2: KGHDR, SFDVKD. The CDR3 is 13 amino acids. CDR3 amino acids: CATSDLTTGRAFF. The CDR3 DNA is TGTGCCACCAGTGACCTGACTACAGGGCGAGCTTTCTTT.

The chain carries TRBV7-2 and TRBJ2-1; D gene ambiguous. The CDR3 has 13 amino acids. CDR1 and CDR2 (germline): SGHTA, FQGNSA. The germline V and J ends were trimmed by 2 bases and 8 bases, with 10 bases remaining between them. In DNA form, the CDR3 reads TGTGCCAGCAGCTTACCGGCTAGATATGAGCAGTTCTTC. Its protein product is CASSLPARYEQFF.

CDR3 bases: TGTGCCAGCAGTCCAACCAGGGGGAACAATCAGCCCCAGCATTTT. Its protein product is CASSPTRGNNQPQHF. The chain combines TRBV28 with TRBJ1-5, with 7 bases aligning to TRBD1. V dropped 5 bases and J dropped 3; count of bases not matched to a gene: 7. This CDR3 has 15 residues. Germline V gives CDR1 MDHEN, CDR2 SYDVKM.

The chain recombines TRBV11-2 with TRBJ1-2, with D tentatively TRBD1 (6 bases). With 5 bases removed from V and 5 bases from J, the gap between germline ends came to 9 bases. This CDR3 is built from 12 residues. Germline values: CDR1 SGHAT, CDR2 FQNNGV. The CDR3 spells CASSPTGYGYTF. The CDR3, as DNA: TGTGCCAGCAGCCCAACAGGGTATGGCTACACCTTC.

V usage is TRBV19 and J usage is TRBJ2-1; 9 bases are a match to TRBD1. CDR1 is LNHDA, CDR2 SQIVND, per germline (reference sequence). V shed 7 bases, J shed 7 bases, and the junction held 8 bases outside the gene matches. This CDR3 region has 14 residues. CDR3 loop: CASKRQGEVNEQFF. Here the CDR3 DNA reads TGTGCCAGTAAACGACAGGGGGAAGTAAATGAGCAGTTCTTC. Based on the CDR3 plus reference TRBV19 and TRBJ2-1, the full variable domain is DGGITQSPKYLFRKEGQNVTLSCEQNLNHDAMYWYRQDPGQGLRLIYYSQIVNDFQKGDIAEGYSVSREKKESFPLTVTSAQKNPTAFYLCASKRQGEVNEQFFGPGTRLTVL.

This chain joins TRBV19 and TRBJ1-5, with TRBD1 identical over 7 bases. Germline values: CDR1 LNHDA, CDR2 SQIVND (reference sequence). CDR3 length: 16 residues. V trimming: 6 bases; J trimming: 0 bases; junction bases outside the gene matches: 8. As DNA, the CDR3 is TGTGCCAGTAGGAACCTCAGGGGGAATAGCAATCAGCCCCAGCATTTT. Its protein product is CASRNLRGNSNQPQHF.

The CDR3 nucleotides read TGTGCCAGCAGCTCCCAGGGGGAGACCCAGTACTTC. Protein sequence: CASSSQGETQYF. The J gene is TRBJ2-5, the V gene TRBV7-3; a possible D gene is TRBD1 (6 bases). Germline lookup yields CDR1 SGHTA and CDR2 FQGTGA. The CDR3 covers 12 residues. The V gene lost 4 bases and the J gene lost 5 bases, with 8 bases spanning the gap.

The genes are TRBV5-1 and TRBJ1-3; D call uncertain. The CDR3 is 15 residues long. Trimming shortened V by 3 bases and J by 2 bases, and 12 bases separated the two germline ends. CDR1 and CDR2 (germline): SGHRS, YFSETQ. The CDR3 spells CASSSQAEAGNTIYF. CDR3 in DNA: TGCGCCAGCAGCTCCCAGGCCGAAGCTGGAAACACCATATATTTT. The whole variable domain, remainder taken from reference TRBV5-1 and TRBJ1-3, is KAGVTQTPRYLIKTRGQQVTLSCSPISGHRSVSWYQQTPGQGLQFLFEYFSETQRNKGNFPGRFSGRQFSNSRSEMNVSTLELGDSALYLCASSSQAEAGNTIYFGEGSWLTVV.

The V and J genes are TRBV11-2 and TRBJ2-7; 12 nucleotides agree with TRBD2. V lost 2 bases, J lost 3 bases, and 8 bases stayed unmatched. Germline assignment: CDR1 SGHAT and CDR2 FQNNGV. The CDR3 has 17 amino acids. The CDR3, as DNA: TGTGCCAGCAGCTTAACCACCGGACTAGCGGGATTCTACGAGCAGTACTTC. Protein: CASSLTTGLAGFYEQYF.

V and J are TRBV3-1 (or the pseudogene TRBV3-2) and TRBJ1-1; the D gene is possibly TRBD1 (6 bases). CDR3 size: 11 residues. V lost 5 bases and J 8 bases, leaving 9 bases between the germline ends. Germline V lookup: CDR1 LGHDT, CDR2 YNNKEL (reference sequence). The CDR3 is CASSTDREAFF. In DNA form, the CDR3 reads TGTGCCAGCAGCACAGACAGGGAAGCTTTCTTT.

The chain uses TRBV27 and TRBJ1-1; the match to TRBD1 covers 9 bases. V dropped 4 bases and J dropped 6; count of bases not matched to a gene: 6. This CDR3 has 14 amino acids. Looked up from germline, CDR1 is MNHEY and CDR2 is SMNVEV (reference sequence). The CDR3 coding sequence is TGTGCCAGCAGTTGGGACAGGGTTGCGGCTGAAGCTTTCTTT. Translation: CASSWDRVAAEAFF.

The chain combines TRBV28 with TRBJ1-4; 9 bases fit TRBD1. The V and J ends lost 5 bases and 8 bases, in that order; junction bases with no gene match: 9. Looked up from germline, CDR1 is MDHEN and CDR2 is SYDVKM. This CDR3 region has 15 residues. The CDR3 sequence is CASSLGGQGGEKLFF. The CDR3 DNA is TGTGCCAGCAGTCTGGGGGGACAGGGTGGAGAAAAACTGTTTTTT. The whole variable domain, remainder taken from reference TRBV28 and TRBJ1-4, is DVKVTQSSRYLVKRTGEKVFLECVQDMDHENMFWYRQDPGLGLRLIYFSYDVKMKEKGDIPEGYSVSREKKERFSLILESASTNQTSMYLCASSLGGQGGEKLFFGSGTQLSVL.

The CDR3 is CSASKGALGTEAFF. CDR3 in DNA: TGCAGTGCTAGTAAAGGGGCATTGGGGACTGAAGCTTTCTTT. The rearrangement uses TRBV20-1 and TRBJ1-1, with D perhaps TRBD1 (5 bases). The V end lost 3 bases, the J end lost 5 bases, and 16 bases lay between the germline ends. CDR3 size: 14 residues. CDR1 and CDR2 (germline): DFQATT, SNEGSKA (reference sequence).

The rearrangement links TRBV4-1 to TRBJ2-1; 7 bases are shared with TRBD2. The V gene's germline CDR1 is MGHRA and CDR2 YSYEKL. Trimming cost V 3 bases and J 2 bases; bases outside gene matches: 7. This CDR3 region has 16 residues. The CDR3 reads CASSQPGGGPYNEQFF. In nucleotides, the CDR3 is TGCGCCAGCAGCCAGCCGGGGGGAGGCCCCTACAATGAGCAGTTCTTC.

The gene calls are TRBV19 and TRBJ1-5; weak D call: TRBD1 (5 bases). In germline, CDR1 is LNHDA, CDR2 SQIVND (reference sequence). Trimming shortened V by 1 base and J by 4 bases, and 11 bases separated the two germline ends. The CDR3 is 15 amino acids. The CDR3 protein is CASSIGRGGNQPQHF. CDR3 in DNA: TGTGCCAGTAGTATAGGGCGTGGGGGGAATCAGCCCCAGCATTTT.